Below, one T cell receptor beta chain is given with its context. This sample is part of a study of tumor T cells in aggressive B-cell lymphoma. Assay: immunoSEQ multiplex PCR; the TCRdb copy retains only in-frame clones and omits some. This sample has approximately 11,000 clones, with around 89% found just once. Germline-derived CDR1 and CDR2 are MNHEY and SMNVEV (reference sequence). V was cut by 3 bases and J by 7 bases, with 13 bases left in between. This CDR3 is 14 amino acids long. This sequence was found in an adult with diffuse large B cell lymphoma. What was sequenced was tumor tissue. The chain joins TRBV27 to TRBJ1-5; a weak D match, TRBD1 (5 bases). Here the CDR3 reads CASSLGRGGQPQHF. CDR3 DNA: TGTGCCAGCAGTTTGGGGAGGGGCGGGCAGCCCCAGCATTTT.